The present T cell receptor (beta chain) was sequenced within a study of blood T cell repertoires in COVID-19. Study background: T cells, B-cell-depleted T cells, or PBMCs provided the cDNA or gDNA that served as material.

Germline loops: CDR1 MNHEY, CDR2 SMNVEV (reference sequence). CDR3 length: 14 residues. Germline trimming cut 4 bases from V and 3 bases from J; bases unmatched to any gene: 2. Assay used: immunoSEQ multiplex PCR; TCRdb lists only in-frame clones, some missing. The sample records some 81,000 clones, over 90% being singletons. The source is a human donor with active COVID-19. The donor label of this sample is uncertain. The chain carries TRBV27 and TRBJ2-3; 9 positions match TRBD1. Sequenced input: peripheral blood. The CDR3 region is CASSSGTGTDTQYF. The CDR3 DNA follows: TGTGCCAGCAGTTCAGGGACAGGGACAGATACGCAGTATTTT.